This T cell receptor beta chain was observed in a study of T cell responses to AZD1222 COVID-19 vaccine. Notes on the study in general: CD4 TCRs linked to vaccination spanned spike, dominating at 160-218 and 743-854. Targets within unmutated variant regions were reportedly found for nearly half of spike-specific TCRs. A mostly white British donor set with more females was recruited, and clonal diversity was possibly underestimated.

Pooling was applied to second doses at about 4 or about 12 weeks. About this clone itself: As yet, its antigen is unknown.

Libraries were prepared by immunoSEQ multiplex PCR; TCRdb keeps only in-frame clonotypes and omits some of them. The table shows roughly 80,000 clones, with around 93% occurring only once. This TCR came from an adult who received the AZD1222 COVID-19 vaccine. The sequences come from peripheral blood, collected 28 days after the second AZD1222 dose.

In DNA, the CDR3 is TGTGCCAGCTCACAGACAGCTTTGGGGAGTCAGCCCCAGCATTTT. Residues: CASSQTALGSQPQHF. The chain combines TRBV18 with TRBJ1-5; D may be TRBD1 (5 bases). The ends were cut back, 4 bases at V and 6 bases at J, with 16 bases in the middle. Germline CDR1 reads KGHSH; CDR2 reads LQKENI. The CDR3 is 15 residues long. Full variable domain (rest looked up from reference TRBV18 and TRBJ1-5): NAGVMQNPRHLVRRRGQEARLRCSPMKGHSHVYWYRQLPEEGLKFMVYLQKENIIDESGMPKERFSAEFPKEGPSILRIQQVVRGDSAAYFCASSQTALGSQPQHFGDGTRLSIL.